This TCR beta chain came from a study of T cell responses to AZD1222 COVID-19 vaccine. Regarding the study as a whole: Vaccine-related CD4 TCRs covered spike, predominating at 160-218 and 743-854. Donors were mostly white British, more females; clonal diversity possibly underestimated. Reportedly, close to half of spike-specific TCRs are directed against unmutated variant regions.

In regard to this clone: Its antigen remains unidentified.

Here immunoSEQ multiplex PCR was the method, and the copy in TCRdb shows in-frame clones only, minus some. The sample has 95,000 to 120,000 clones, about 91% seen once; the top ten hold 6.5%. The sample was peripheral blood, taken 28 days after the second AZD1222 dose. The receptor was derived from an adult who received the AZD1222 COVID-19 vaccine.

The CDR3 coding sequence is TGTGCCAGCTCACCGTACCCCGGGGAAATGAACACTGAAGCTTTCTTT. Amino acid sequence: CASSPYPGEMNTEAFF. The chain links TRBV18 to TRBJ1-1; no clear D gene. V was cut by 3 bases and J by 0 bases, with 14 bases left in between. Germline V lookup: CDR1 KGHSH, CDR2 LQKENI. The CDR3 is 16 amino acids.